The T cell receptor beta chain under discussion was sequenced for a study of T cells in localized non-small cell lung cancer. Worth noting for this clone: The junction departs from germline at one end; a sequencing error may be responsible.

Method: immunoSEQ multiplex PCR; TCRdb's copy keeps in-frame clones and lacks some. The sample includes about 15,000 clones, 80% to 85% seen only once; the top ten take around 4%. The CDR3 runs to 14 residues. The germline CDR1 and CDR2 sequences are SSHAT and FNYEAQ (reference sequence). This receptor was taken from a female donor older than 55 with stage I squamous cell lung carcinoma. This specimen was peripheral blood, taken before any cancer treatment. This chain connects TRBV7-7 to TRBJ2-5; 9 bases are a match to TRBD1. This CDR3 is CASSGQGIQETQYF. CDR3 nucleotides: TGTGCTAGCAGCGGACAGGGGATACAAGAGACCCAGTACTTC. The full variable domain, its missing parts supplied by reference TRBV7-7 and TRBJ2-5, is GAGVSQSPRYKVTKRGQDVTLRCDPISSHATLYWYQQALGQGPEFLTYFNYEAQPDKSGLPSDRFSAERPEGSISTLTIQRTEQRDSAMYRCASSGQGIQETQYFGPGTRLLVL.